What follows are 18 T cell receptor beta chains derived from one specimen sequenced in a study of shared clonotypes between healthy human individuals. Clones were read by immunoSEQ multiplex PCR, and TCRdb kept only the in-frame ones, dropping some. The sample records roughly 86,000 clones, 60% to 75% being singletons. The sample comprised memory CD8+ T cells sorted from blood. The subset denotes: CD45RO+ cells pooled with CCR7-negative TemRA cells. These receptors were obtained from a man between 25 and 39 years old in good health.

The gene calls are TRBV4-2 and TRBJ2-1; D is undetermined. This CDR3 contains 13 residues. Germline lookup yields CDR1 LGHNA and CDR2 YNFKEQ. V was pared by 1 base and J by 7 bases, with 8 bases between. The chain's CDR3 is CASSQGGDNEQFF. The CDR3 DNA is TGTGCCAGCAGCCAAGGAGGAGATAATGAGCAGTTCTTC.

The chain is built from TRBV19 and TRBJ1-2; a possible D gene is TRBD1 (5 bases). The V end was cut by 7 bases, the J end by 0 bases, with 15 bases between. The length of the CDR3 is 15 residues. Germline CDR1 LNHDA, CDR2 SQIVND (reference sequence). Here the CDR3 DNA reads TGTGCCAGTACCCAAATAAGGGGCTCTAACTATGGCTACACCTTC. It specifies CASTQIRGSNYGYTF. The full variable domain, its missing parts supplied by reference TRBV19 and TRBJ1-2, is DGGITQSPKYLFRKEGQNVTLSCEQNLNHDAMYWYRQDPGQGLRLIYYSQIVNDFQKGDIAEGYSVSREKKESFPLTVTSAQKNPTAFYLCASTQIRGSNYGYTFGSGTRLTVV.

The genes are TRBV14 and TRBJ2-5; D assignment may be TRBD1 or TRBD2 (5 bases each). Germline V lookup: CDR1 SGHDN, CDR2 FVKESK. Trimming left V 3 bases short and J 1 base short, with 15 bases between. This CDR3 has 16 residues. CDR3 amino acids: CASSHGDGLSQETQYF. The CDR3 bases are TGTGCCAGCAGCCACGGGGACGGACTTTCCCAAGAGACCCAGTACTTC.

The DNA for the CDR3 is TGTGCCAGCAGCTCGGAGGGGAGCTTGACTAGCACAGATACGCAGTATTTT. Translated, it gives CASSSEGSLTSTDTQYF. V usage is TRBV5-4 and J usage is TRBJ2-3; a weak D match, TRBD2 (6 bases). The CDR3 is 17 amino acids. The germline CDR1 and CDR2 sequences are SGHNT and YYREEE (reference sequence). The germline V and J ends were trimmed by 3 bases and 0 bases, with 17 bases remaining between them.

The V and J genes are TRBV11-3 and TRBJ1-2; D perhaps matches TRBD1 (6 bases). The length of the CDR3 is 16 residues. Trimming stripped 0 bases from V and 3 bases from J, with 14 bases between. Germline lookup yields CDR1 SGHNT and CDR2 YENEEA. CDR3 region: CASSLEAGGGYYGYTF. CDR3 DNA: TGTGCCAGCAGCTTAGAAGCTGGGGGCGGCTACTATGGCTACACCTTC.

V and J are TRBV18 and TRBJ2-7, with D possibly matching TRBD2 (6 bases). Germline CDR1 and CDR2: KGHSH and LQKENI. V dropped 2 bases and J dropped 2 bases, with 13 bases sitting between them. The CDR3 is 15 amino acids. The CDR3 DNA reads TGTGCCAGCTCACCATCGGAGGGGATGACCTACGAGCAGTACTTC. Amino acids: CASSPSEGMTYEQYF.

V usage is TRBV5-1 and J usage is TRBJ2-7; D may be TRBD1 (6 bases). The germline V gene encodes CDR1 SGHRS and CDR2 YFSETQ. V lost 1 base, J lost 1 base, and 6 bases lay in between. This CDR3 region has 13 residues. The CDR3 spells CASSLTGSYEQYF. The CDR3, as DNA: TGCGCCAGCAGCTTGACAGGGTCCTACGAGCAGTACTTC. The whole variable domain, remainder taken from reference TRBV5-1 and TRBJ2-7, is KAGVTQTPRYLIKTRGQQVTLSCSPISGHRSVSWYQQTPGQGLQFLFEYFSETQRNKGNFPGRFSGRQFSNSRSEMNVSTLELGDSALYLCASSLTGSYEQYFGPGTRLTVT.

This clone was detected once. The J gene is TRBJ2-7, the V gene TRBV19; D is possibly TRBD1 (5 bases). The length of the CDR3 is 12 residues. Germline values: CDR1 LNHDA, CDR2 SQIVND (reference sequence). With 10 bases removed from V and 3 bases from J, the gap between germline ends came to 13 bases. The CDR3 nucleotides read TGTGCCACCTTAGACAGCCTCTACGAGCAGTACTTC. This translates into CATLDSLYEQYF.

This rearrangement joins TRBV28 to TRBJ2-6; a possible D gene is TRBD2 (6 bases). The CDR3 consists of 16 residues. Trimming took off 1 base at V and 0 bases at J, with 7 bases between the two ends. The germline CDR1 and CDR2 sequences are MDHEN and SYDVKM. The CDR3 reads CASSLSGVSGANVLTF. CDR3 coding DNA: TGTGCCAGCAGTTTATCGGGGGTCTCTGGGGCCAACGTCCTGACTTTC.

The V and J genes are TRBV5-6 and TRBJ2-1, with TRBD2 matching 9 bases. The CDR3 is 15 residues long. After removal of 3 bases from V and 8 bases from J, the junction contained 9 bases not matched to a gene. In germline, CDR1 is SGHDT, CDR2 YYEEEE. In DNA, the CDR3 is TGTGCCAGCAGCTCGAGCGGGAGGCCCTTCCATGAGCAGTTCTTC. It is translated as CASSSSGRPFHEQFF.

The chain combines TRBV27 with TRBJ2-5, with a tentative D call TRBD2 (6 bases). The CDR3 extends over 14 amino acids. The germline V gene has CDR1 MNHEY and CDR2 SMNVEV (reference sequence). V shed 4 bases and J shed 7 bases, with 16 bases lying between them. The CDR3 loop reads CASSSSERGGTQYF. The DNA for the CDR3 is TGTGCCAGCAGTTCCTCCGAACGGGGAGGGACCCAGTACTTC.

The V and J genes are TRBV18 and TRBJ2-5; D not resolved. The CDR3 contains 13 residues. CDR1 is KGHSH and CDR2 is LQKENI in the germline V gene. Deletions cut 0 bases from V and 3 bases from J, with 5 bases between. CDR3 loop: CASSPPKEETQYF. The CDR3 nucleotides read TGTGCCAGCTCACCACCCAAAGAAGAGACCCAGTACTTC.

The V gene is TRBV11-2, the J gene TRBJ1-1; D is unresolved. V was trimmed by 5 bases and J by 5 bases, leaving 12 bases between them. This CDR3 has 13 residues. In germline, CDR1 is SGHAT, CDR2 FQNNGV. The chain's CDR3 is CASSPSRGTEAFF. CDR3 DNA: TGTGCCAGCAGCCCTTCCCGCGGGACTGAAGCTTTCTTT.

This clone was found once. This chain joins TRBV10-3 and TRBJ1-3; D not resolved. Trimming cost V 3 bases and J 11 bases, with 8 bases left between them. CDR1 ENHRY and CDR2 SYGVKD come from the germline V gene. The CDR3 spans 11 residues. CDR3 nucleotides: TGTGCCATCAGTGATGGACTCCCCATATATTTT. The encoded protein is CAISDGLPIYF.

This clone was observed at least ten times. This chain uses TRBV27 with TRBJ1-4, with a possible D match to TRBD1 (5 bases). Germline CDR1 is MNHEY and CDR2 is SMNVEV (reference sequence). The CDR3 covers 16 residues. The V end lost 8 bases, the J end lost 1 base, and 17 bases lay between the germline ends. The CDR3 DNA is TGTGCCAGCTCATATGGGGATGGGGGAACTAATGAAAAACTGTTTTTT. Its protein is CASSYGDGGTNEKLFF.

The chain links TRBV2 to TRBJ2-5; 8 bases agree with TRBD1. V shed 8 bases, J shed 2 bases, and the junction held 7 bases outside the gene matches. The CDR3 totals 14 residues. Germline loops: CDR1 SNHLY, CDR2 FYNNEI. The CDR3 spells CASVRDRNQETQYF. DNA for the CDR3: TGTGCCAGCGTCCGGGACAGGAATCAAGAGACCCAGTACTTC.

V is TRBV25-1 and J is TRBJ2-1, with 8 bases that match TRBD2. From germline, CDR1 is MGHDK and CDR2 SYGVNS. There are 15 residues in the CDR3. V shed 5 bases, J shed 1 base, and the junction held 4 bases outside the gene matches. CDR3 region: CASSLAGPSYNEQFF. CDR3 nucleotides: TGTGCCAGCAGTTTAGCGGGACCTTCCTACAATGAGCAGTTCTTC. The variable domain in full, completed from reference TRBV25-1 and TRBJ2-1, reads EADIYQTPRYLVIGTGKKITLECSQTMGHDKMYWYQQDPGMELHLIHYSYGVNSTEKGDLSSESTVSRIRTEHFPLTLESARPSHTSQYLCASSLAGPSYNEQFFGPGTRLTVL.

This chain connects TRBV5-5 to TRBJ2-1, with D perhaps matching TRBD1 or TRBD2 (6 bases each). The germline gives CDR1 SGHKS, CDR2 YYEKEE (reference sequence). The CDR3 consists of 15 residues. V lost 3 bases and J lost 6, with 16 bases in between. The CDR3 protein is CASSSRVGGPNEQFF. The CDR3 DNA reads TGTGCCAGCAGCTCCCGGGTGGGGGGCCCCAATGAGCAGTTCTTC.